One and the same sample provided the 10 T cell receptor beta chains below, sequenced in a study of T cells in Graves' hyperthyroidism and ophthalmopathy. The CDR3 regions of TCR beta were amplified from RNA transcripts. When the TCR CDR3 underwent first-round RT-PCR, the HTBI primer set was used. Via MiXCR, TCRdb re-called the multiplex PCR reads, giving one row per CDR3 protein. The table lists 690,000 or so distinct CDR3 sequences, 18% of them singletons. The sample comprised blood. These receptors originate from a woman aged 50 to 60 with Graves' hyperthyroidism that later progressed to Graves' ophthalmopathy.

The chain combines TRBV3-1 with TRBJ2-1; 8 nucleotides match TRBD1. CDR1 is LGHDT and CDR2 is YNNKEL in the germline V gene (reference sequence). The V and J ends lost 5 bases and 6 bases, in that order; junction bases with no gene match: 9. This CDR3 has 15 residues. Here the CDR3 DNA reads TGTGCCAGCAGCGCCTCCGGGACAGGAGGCAATGAGCAGTTCTTC. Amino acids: CASSASGTGGNEQFF.

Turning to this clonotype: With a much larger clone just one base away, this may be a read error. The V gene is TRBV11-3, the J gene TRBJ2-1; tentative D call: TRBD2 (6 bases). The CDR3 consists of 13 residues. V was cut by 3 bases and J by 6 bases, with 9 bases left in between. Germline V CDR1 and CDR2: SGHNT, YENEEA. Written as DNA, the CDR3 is TGTGCCAGCAGCTTGGGACTCTCCAATGAGCAGTTCTTC. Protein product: CASSLGLSNEQFF.

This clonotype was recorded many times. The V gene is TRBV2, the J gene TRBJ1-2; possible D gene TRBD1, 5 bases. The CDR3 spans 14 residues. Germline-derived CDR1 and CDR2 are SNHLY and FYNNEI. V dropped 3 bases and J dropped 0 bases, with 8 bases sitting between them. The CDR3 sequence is CASSDRQTNYGYTF. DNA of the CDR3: TGTGCCAGCAGTGACAGACAGACTAACTATGGCTACACCTTC.

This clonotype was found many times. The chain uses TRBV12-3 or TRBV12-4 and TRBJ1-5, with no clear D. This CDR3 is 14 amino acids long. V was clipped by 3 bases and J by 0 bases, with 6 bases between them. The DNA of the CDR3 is TGTGCCAGCAGTTTCGCAGATAGCAATCAGCCCCAGCATTTT. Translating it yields CASSFADSNQPQHF.

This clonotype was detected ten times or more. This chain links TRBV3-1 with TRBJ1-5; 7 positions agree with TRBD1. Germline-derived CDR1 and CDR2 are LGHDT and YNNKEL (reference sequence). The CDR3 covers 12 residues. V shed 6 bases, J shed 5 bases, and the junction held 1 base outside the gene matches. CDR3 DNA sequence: TGTGCCAGCAGGCAGGGGGATCAGCCCCAGCATTTT. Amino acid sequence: CASRQGDQPQHF.

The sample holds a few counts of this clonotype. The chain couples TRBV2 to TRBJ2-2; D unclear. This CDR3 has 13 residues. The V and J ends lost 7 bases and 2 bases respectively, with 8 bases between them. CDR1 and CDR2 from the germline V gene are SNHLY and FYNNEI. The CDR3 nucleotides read TGTGCCAGCATGGGTTACAACACCGGGGAGCTGTTTTTT. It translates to CASMGYNTGELFF.

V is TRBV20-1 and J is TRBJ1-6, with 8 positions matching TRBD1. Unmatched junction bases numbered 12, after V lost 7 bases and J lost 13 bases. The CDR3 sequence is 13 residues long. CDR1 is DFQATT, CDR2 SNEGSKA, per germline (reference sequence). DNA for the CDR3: TGCAGTGGTACCGGGACAGGCAAAACGCCCCTCCACTTT. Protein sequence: CSGTGTGKTPLHF.

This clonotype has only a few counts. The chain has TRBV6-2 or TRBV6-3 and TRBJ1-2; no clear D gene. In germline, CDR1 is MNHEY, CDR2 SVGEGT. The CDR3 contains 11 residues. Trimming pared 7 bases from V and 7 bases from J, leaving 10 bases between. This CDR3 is CASNPGSGYTF. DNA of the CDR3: TGTGCCAGCAACCCCGGGAGTGGCTACACCTTC.

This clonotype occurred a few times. CDR3 amino acids: CASSEHVTEAFF. CDR3 DNA: TGTGCCAGCAGTGAACATGTCACTGAAGCTTTCTTT. The V call is TRBV25-1, the J call TRBJ1-1, with D unresolved. The CDR3 has 12 residues. Germline values: CDR1 MGHDK, CDR2 SYGVNS. Between the trimmed V and J ends, which lost 2 bases and 4 bases, there was a span of 5 bases.

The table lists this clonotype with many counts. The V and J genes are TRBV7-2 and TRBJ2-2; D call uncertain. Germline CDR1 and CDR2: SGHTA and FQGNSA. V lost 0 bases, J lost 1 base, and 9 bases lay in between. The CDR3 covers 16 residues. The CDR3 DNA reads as TGTGCCAGCAGCTTAGCAGGGTCAAAGAACACCGGGGAGCTGTTTTTT. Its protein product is CASSLAGSKNTGELFF.